This record looks at one T cell receptor beta chain sequence and its context. The data stem from a study of CD8 T cells in Susac syndrome. Random hexamers were used to reverse transcribe the RNA input (about 0.45 to 1 ug). TCRdb used MiXCR to reprocess the immunoSEQ multiplex PCR reads, holding one entry per CDR3 protein. The sample has a few hundred thousand distinct CDR3 sequences, about 91% seen once. This CDR3 has 13 residues. CDR1 and CDR2 from the germline V gene are SGHRS and YFSETQ. Trimming removed 4 bases at V and 5 bases at J, with 9 bases between. Sequencing of TCR beta, carried out with a high-throughput approach, was applied to CD8+ and CD4+ T cells from the blood.

Sequencing was performed on CD4+ T cells from PBMCs. The V gene is TRBV5-1, the J gene TRBJ2-2; tentatively, D is TRBD2 (5 bases). This receptor was taken from a human donor with multiple sclerosis. The CDR3 is CASSRESTGELFF. Here the CDR3 DNA reads TGCGCCAGCAGCCGGGAATCTACCGGGGAGCTGTTTTTT.